This TCR beta chain was sequenced during a study of T cell changes during pregnancy in multiple sclerosis. Sequencing was performed with immunoSEQ multiplex PCR; in TCRdb, only in-frame clones are kept and a portion is missing. The sample lists about 72,000 clones; 91% were seen once. The V gene's germline CDR1 is GTSNPN and CDR2 SVGIG (reference sequence). The CDR3 sequence is 13 residues long. V was trimmed by 3 bases and J by 4 bases, leaving 13 bases between them. The specimen comprised peripheral blood, sampled in the third trimester of pregnancy. This clonotype was sampled from a female donor in good health, enrolled as a control in a pregnancy study. The rearrangement links TRBV30 to TRBJ2-7; D not resolved. CDR3 amino acids: CAWRAQTPYEQYF. In DNA, the CDR3 is TGTGCCTGGAGGGCCCAAACCCCTTACGAGCAGTACTTC.